The 32 T cell receptor beta chains in this list originate from one sample, sequenced in a study of blood T cell repertoires in COVID-19. Data came from immunoSEQ multiplex PCR; TCRdb stores just in-frame clones and leaves some out. In the table there are about 340,000 clones, about 88% of which are singletons. Sequencing was carried out using peripheral blood. Receptors originate from a woman aged 55-69 years with COVID-19, enrolled during active disease.

The V and J genes are TRBV7-2 and TRBJ2-3, with 12 bases aligning to TRBD1. The CDR3 loop spans 15 amino acids. After removal of 4 bases from V and 4 bases from J, the junction contained 3 bases not matched to a gene. Germline V gene sequence: CDR1 SGHTA, CDR2 FQGNSA. The chain's CDR3 is CASSWGQGASDTQYF. CDR3 in DNA: TGTGCCAGCAGCTGGGGACAGGGGGCATCAGATACGCAGTATTTT.

V and J are TRBV29-1 and TRBJ1-3; D remains ambiguous. This CDR3 is built from 14 residues. The V gene lost 1 base and the J gene lost 0 bases, with 7 bases spanning the gap. Germline-derived CDR1 and CDR2 are SQVTM and ANQGSEA. This CDR3 is CSVEGTPSGNTIYF. As DNA, the CDR3 is TGCAGCGTTGAAGGCACTCCCTCTGGAAACACCATATATTTT.

The CDR3 here is CASSPDNNYGYTF. CDR3 DNA sequence: TGTGCCAGCAGCCCGGACAATAACTATGGCTACACCTTC. V usage is TRBV7-2 and J usage is TRBJ1-2, with a weak D call TRBD1 (5 bases). In germline, CDR1 is SGHTA, CDR2 FQGNSA. The CDR3 is 13 amino acids. V was shortened by 5 bases and J by 1 base, with 8 bases between the two germline ends.

CDR3 loop: CASSSSRAGGIDEQYF. The CDR3 region has the DNA TGTGCCAGCAGCTCGAGCCGGGCGGGGGGTATTGACGAGCAGTACTTC. The V call is TRBV13, the J call TRBJ2-7; 8 bases fit TRBD2. The trim removed 4 bases at V and 5 bases at J, leaving 13 bases unmatched. CDR3 length: 16 residues. Germline V CDR1 and CDR2: PRHDT, FYEKMQ (reference sequence). The complete variable domain, with remaining parts taken from reference TRBV13 and TRBJ2-7, reads AAGVIQSPRHLIKEKRETATLKCYPIPRHDTVYWYQQGPGQDPQFLISFYEKMQSDKGSIPDRFSAQQFSDYHSELNMSSLELGDSALYFCASSSSRAGGIDEQYFGPGTRLTVT.

The V call is TRBV14, the J call TRBJ2-1; 7 bases are a match to TRBD2. The CDR3 length is 15 residues. The germline CDR1 and CDR2 sequences are SGHDN and FVKESK. V shed 0 bases and J 2 bases; nucleotides not matched to a gene: 1. In DNA, the CDR3 is TGTGCCAGCAGCCAAGATAGCGGGCCCTACAATGAGCAGTTCTTC. This encodes CASSQDSGPYNEQFF.

This clone was detected only once. The rearrangement links TRBV19 to TRBJ2-7, with TRBD2 matching 7 bases. Germline trimming cut 6 bases from V and 2 bases from J; bases unmatched to any gene: 13. Germline V gene data show CDR1 as LNHDA and CDR2 as SQIVND (reference sequence). The CDR3 has 16 residues. The chain's CDR3 is CASSRTSGGETYEQYF. For the CDR3, the DNA is TGTGCCAGTAGCCGGACTAGTGGGGGGGAGACCTACGAGCAGTACTTC.

This sequence joins TRBV23-1 and TRBJ1-2; D not certain. TRBV23-1 is designated an ORF whose function remains uncertain. V was cut by 2 bases and J by 1 base, with 5 bases left in between. The CDR3 runs 13 residues. As DNA, the CDR3 is TGCGCCAGCAGTCAACGGTGTAACTATGGCTACACCTTC. This codes for CASSQRCNYGYTF.

The CDR3 is CASSRHPLGGGNTEAFF. The CDR3 DNA reads as TGCGCCAGCAGCCGGCACCCCCTGGGGGGTGGGAACACTGAAGCTTTCTTT. The chain joins TRBV4-3 to TRBJ1-1; possible D gene TRBD1, 5 bases. Trimming took off 4 bases at V and 1 base at J, with 19 bases between the two ends. The length of the CDR3 is 17 residues. Germline values: CDR1 LGHNA, CDR2 YSLEER.

This chain uses TRBV3-1 (or the pseudogene TRBV3-2) with TRBJ1-1; 9 bases align to TRBD1. The germline gives CDR1 LGHDT, CDR2 YNNKEL (reference sequence). CDR3 length: 16 amino acids. The V segment lost 4 bases and the J segment 4 bases; nucleotides outside the gene matches: 10. The DNA of the CDR3 is TGTGCCAGCAGCCCGGGGACAGGGCCTTGGGGCACTGAAGCTTTCTTT. This sequence encodes CASSPGTGPWGTEAFF.

This chain uses TRBV6-5 with TRBJ2-7; D is undetermined. CDR3 size: 12 residues. The germline gives CDR1 MNHEY, CDR2 SVGAGI. Trimming cost V 2 bases and J 6 bases, with 8 bases left between them. CDR3 DNA: TGTGCCAGCAGTTACCGGTCTGGCGAGCAGTACTTC. Translating gives CASSYRSGEQYF.

This chain links TRBV9 with TRBJ2-3, with 9 bases matching TRBD2. Losses at the gene ends were 3 bases for V and 11 bases for J; bases not matched to a gene: 7. The CDR3 contains 13 residues. Germline V gene data show CDR1 as SGDLS and CDR2 as YYNGEE. The DNA for the CDR3 is TGTGCCAGCAGCGACGGCAGCGGGGGGAAGCAGTATTTT. Its translation: CASSDGSGGKQYF.

As DNA, the CDR3 is TGTGCCAGCTCACCGGAGGAGACCCAGTACTTC. It encodes CASSPEETQYF. The chain joins TRBV18 to TRBJ2-5; no definite D call. The CDR3 extends over 11 amino acids. V was pared by 3 bases and J by 5 bases, with 4 bases between. Per the germline V gene, CDR1 is KGHSH and CDR2 is LQKENI.

The V call is TRBV7-8, the J call TRBJ2-3, with TRBD1 as a possible D gene (6 bases). Per the germline V gene, CDR1 is SGHVS and CDR2 is FQNEAQ. Trimming stripped 1 base from V and 0 bases from J, with 14 bases between. The CDR3 loop spans 17 amino acids. The CDR3 sequence: CASSLGRTVYSTDTQYF. DNA for the CDR3: TGTGCCAGCAGCTTAGGACGGACAGTCTATAGCACAGATACGCAGTATTTT.

The count of this clone is one. This chain links TRBV5-1 with TRBJ2-7, with D possibly being TRBD1 (5 bases). Per the germline V gene, CDR1 is SGHRS and CDR2 is YFSETQ. The CDR3 length is 13 residues. V lost 7 bases to trimming and J lost 0 bases, with 11 bases between them. CDR3 bases: TGCGCCAGCTCGGACAACCTCTCCTACGAGCAGTACTTC. It is translated as CASSDNLSYEQYF.

This chain uses TRBV5-1 with TRBJ2-1; 9 nucleotides match TRBD2. The CDR3 sequence is 15 residues long. The ends lost 2 bases at V and 8 bases at J; junction bases unmatched: 8. CDR1 and CDR2 (germline): SGHRS, YFSETQ. The CDR3 DNA sequence: TGCGCCAGCAGCTTATTAGCGGGGGAGTACGATGAGCAGTTCTTC. Translating gives CASSLLAGEYDEQFF.

This CDR3 is CASSLQQGATEAFF. DNA for the CDR3: TGTGCCAGCAGTTTACAGCAGGGGGCCACTGAAGCTTTCTTT. The chain joins TRBV27 to TRBJ1-1, with TRBD1 matching over 8 bases. The CDR3 runs to 14 residues. Per the germline V gene, CDR1 is MNHEY and CDR2 is SMNVEV (reference sequence). Unmatched junction bases numbered 3, after V lost 2 bases and J lost 4 bases.

V usage is TRBV18 and J usage is TRBJ1-2, with TRBD1 identical over 9 bases. J was trimmed by 7 bases and V by 6 bases; bases with no gene match: 6. The CDR3 has 13 amino acids. Germline lookup yields CDR1 KGHSH and CDR2 LQKENI. Here the CDR3 DNA reads TGTGCCAGCTCTCGGACAGGGGATGGTGGCTACACCTTC. Amino acid sequence: CASSRTGDGGYTF.

The chain combines TRBV6-5 with TRBJ2-4, with 9 positions matching TRBD2. The trim removed 7 bases at V and 15 bases at J, leaving 10 bases unmatched. CDR3 length: 12 amino acids. Germline V CDR1 and CDR2: MNHEY, SVGAGI. CDR3 amino acids: CASTRRGTSPYF. The CDR3 DNA reads TGTGCCAGCACCCGACGAGGGACTAGCCCGTACTTC.

Written as DNA, the CDR3 is TGTGCCACCAGCAGAGACTTAGACAGCCACTTCGGCATTCAGTACTTC. This encodes CATSRDLDSHFGIQYF. The rearrangement joins TRBV15 to TRBJ2-4, with a possible D match to TRBD1 (5 bases). CDR3 size: 16 residues. The V and J ends lost 0 bases and 9 bases respectively, with 18 bases between them. Germline CDR1 LNHNV, CDR2 YYDKDF (reference sequence).

CDR3 sequence: CASSPYGEGYTF. CDR3 bases: TGTGCCAGCTCACCATACGGGGAGGGCTACACCTTC. The rearrangement links TRBV18 to TRBJ1-2; the D is unclear. This CDR3 spans 12 amino acids. V lost 2 bases and J lost 8, with 9 bases in between. Germline-derived CDR1 and CDR2 are KGHSH and LQKENI.

The chain links TRBV7-9 to TRBJ1-2; 7 bases are shared with TRBD1. Trimming removed 4 bases from V and 10 bases from J; junction bases left unmatched: 12. CDR3 length equals 14 residues. Germline CDR1 and CDR2: SEHNR and FQNEAQ (reference sequence). The CDR3 loop reads CASSWGDRAGLYTF. DNA for the CDR3: TGTGCCAGCAGCTGGGGAGACAGGGCCGGTCTCTACACCTTC.

The chain recombines TRBV27 with TRBJ2-2; D gene uncertain. Trimming stripped 3 bases from V and 2 bases from J, with 10 bases between. Germline V lookup: CDR1 MNHEY, CDR2 SMNVEV (reference sequence). The CDR3 has 15 residues. CDR3 sequence reads: CASSFGSLNTGELFF. In nucleotides, the CDR3 is TGTGCCAGCAGTTTCGGGTCATTAAACACCGGGGAGCTGTTTTTT.

V is TRBV9 and J is TRBJ2-1; 7 bases match TRBD1. The CDR3 runs 19 residues. Germline values: CDR1 SGDLS, CDR2 YYNGEE. Losses at the gene ends were 0 bases for V and 3 bases for J; bases not matched to a gene: 15. The CDR3 spells CASSVDRQGSRGFYNEQFF. DNA for the CDR3: TGTGCCAGCAGCGTAGATCGACAGGGTAGCAGAGGGTTCTACAATGAGCAGTTCTTC.

The V call is TRBV11-2, the J call TRBJ2-1; 10 nucleotides agree with TRBD2. Germline CDR1 is SGHAT and CDR2 is FQNNGV. CDR3 length equals 13 residues. With 6 bases clipped from V and 9 bases from J, the junction kept 5 bases outside the gene matches. DNA for the CDR3: TGTGCCAGCAGTAGCGGGGGGCCGGTTGAGCAGTTCTTC. Residues: CASSSGGPVEQFF.

The chain recombines TRBV5-1 with TRBJ1-4, with unresolved D. Per the germline V gene, CDR1 is SGHRS and CDR2 is YFSETQ. Trimming removed 4 bases from V and 8 bases from J, with 12 bases in between. The CDR3 totals 13 residues. The chain's CDR3 is CASSRAWEEKLFF. The CDR3 DNA sequence: TGCGCCAGCAGCCGGGCCTGGGAGGAAAAACTGTTTTTT.

V is TRBV11-2 and J is TRBJ1-2; perhaps TRBD1 as D (6 bases). Between the trimmed V and J ends, which lost 5 bases and 8 bases, there was a span of 15 bases. Germline V lookup: CDR1 SGHAT, CDR2 FQNNGV. The CDR3 runs 13 residues. CDR3 sequence reads: CASSPQQGTGYTF. Here the CDR3 DNA reads TGTGCCAGCAGCCCTCAACAGGGCACGGGCTACACCTTC.

The chain links TRBV19 to TRBJ2-4, with D maybe TRBD1 (5 bases). Germline V lookup: CDR1 LNHDA, CDR2 SQIVND (reference sequence). The ends were cut back, 9 bases at V and 5 bases at J, with 17 bases in the middle. There are 14 residues in the CDR3. Here the CDR3 reads CASGRVGPENIQYF. CDR3 bases: TGTGCCAGCGGCAGGGTCGGACCCGAAAACATTCAGTACTTC.

V gene TRBV28 combines with J gene TRBJ1-1, with D maybe TRBD1 (5 bases). This CDR3 has 15 residues. Per germline, CDR1 MDHEN and CDR2 SYDVKM. The V gene lost 7 bases and the J gene lost 4 bases, with 19 bases spanning the gap. The CDR3: CASTFSRAGATEAFF. The CDR3 region has the DNA TGTGCCAGCACCTTCAGCAGGGCTGGGGCCACTGAAGCTTTCTTT.

The chain couples TRBV9 to TRBJ2-5; 13 bases line up with TRBD2. The CDR3 is made up of 17 amino acids. Germline CDR1 reads SGDLS; CDR2 reads YYNGEE. J was trimmed by 0 bases and V by 0 bases; bases with no gene match: 2. In DNA form, the CDR3 reads TGTGCCAGCAGCGTAGGGGGACTAGCGGGGAACCAAGAGACCCAGTACTTC. It is translated as CASSVGGLAGNQETQYF.

The rearrangement uses TRBV25-1 and TRBJ2-1; D perhaps matches TRBD2 (6 bases). The V gene lost 3 bases and the J gene lost 1 base, with 10 bases spanning the gap. Germline assignment: CDR1 MGHDK and CDR2 SYGVNS. The CDR3 loop spans 15 amino acids. This chain's CDR3 is CASSEEGLSYNEQFF. The CDR3 DNA follows: TGTGCCAGCAGTGAGGAGGGCCTATCCTACAATGAGCAGTTCTTC.

J is TRBJ2-2 and V is TRBV30; D uncertain. CDR3 length: 15 residues. Between the trimmed V and J ends, which lost 0 bases and 4 bases, there was a span of 12 bases. From germline, CDR1 is GTSNPN and CDR2 SVGIG (reference sequence). The CDR3 DNA is TGTGCCTGGAGTGTTGGCGGCCAGTTCACCGGGGAGCTGTTTTTT. Translation: CAWSVGGQFTGELFF.

A remark on this clone: The junction shows a germline mismatch at one end, possibly a read error. V is TRBV27 and J is TRBJ2-2, with 9 positions matching TRBD1. From germline, CDR1 is MNHEY and CDR2 SMNVEV (reference sequence). The CDR3 is made up of 16 amino acids. The CDR3 is CASSTYGTGNSGELFF. DNA for the CDR3: TGTGCCAGCAGTACTTATGGGACAGGGAACTCCGGGGAGCTGTTTTTT.